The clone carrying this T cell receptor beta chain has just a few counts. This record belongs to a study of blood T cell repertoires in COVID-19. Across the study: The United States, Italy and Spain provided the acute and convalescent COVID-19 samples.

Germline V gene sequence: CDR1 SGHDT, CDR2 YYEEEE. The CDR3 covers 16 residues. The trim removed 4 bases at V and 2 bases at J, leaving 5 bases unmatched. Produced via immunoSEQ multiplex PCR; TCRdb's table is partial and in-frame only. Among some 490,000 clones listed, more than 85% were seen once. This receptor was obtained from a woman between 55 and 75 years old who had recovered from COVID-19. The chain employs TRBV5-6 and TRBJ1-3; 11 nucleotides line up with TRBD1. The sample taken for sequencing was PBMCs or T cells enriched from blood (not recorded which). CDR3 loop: CASSPDRGHPGNTIYF. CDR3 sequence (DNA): TGTGCCAGCAGCCCGGACAGGGGGCATCCTGGAAACACCATATATTTT.